The T cell receptor beta chain under discussion was sequenced for a study of T cell responses to AZD1222 COVID-19 vaccine. Study-wide findings and caveats: Compared with day 0, the breadth and depth of the Spike-specific TCR repertoire rose significantly after two doses of AZD1222.

V lost 3 bases to trimming and J lost 2 bases, with 10 bases between them. There are 14 residues in the CDR3. Germline loops: CDR1 LGHNA, CDR2 YSLEER. This clone was seen only once. The antigen remains unidentified. Profiling relied on immunoSEQ multiplex PCR, and the TCRdb table lists in-frame clones only, not all of them. The sample has approximately 100,000 clones, 80% to 90% seen once. The chain has TRBV4-3 and TRBJ1-2; D remains ambiguous. Sequenced here: peripheral blood, sampled on day 0 of AZD1222 vaccination. This receptor was identified in an adult in good health. DNA of the CDR3: TGCGCCAGCAGCCAGGGTCAAAGGAACTATGGCTACACCTTC. Translation gives CASSQGQRNYGYTF.